A single T cell receptor (beta chain) is shown here with its context. Its antigen is unidentified. The repertoire was sequenced with immunoSEQ multiplex PCR; TCRdb's copy has only in-frame clones and lacks some. The repertoire consists of about 130,000 clones, with just over 85% occurring once and the leading ten covering around 20%. This specimen comes from a study of T cell responses to AZD1222 COVID-19 vaccine. Regarding the study as a whole: A reported finding is that nearly half of spike-specific TCRs target unmutated variant regions. The donor group comprised mostly white British people and more females; the analysis possibly underestimated clonal diversity.

V lost 4 bases and J lost 9, with 9 bases in between. The CDR3 totals 11 residues. The sample in question was peripheral blood, obtained on day 0 of AZD1222 vaccination. The J gene is TRBJ2-5, the V gene TRBV12-3 or TRBV12-4; perhaps TRBD1 as D (6 bases). The receptor was derived from an adult in good health. The CDR3 DNA sequence: TGTGCCAGCAGTTACAGGGCGTCCCAGTACTTC. Translated, it gives CASSYRASQYF.